The clone carrying this T cell receptor (beta chain) was detected a few times. Its antigen is undetermined. V shed 2 bases and J shed 10 bases, with 20 bases lying between them. CDR1 is DFQATT, CDR2 SNEGSKA, per germline (reference sequence). This CDR3 spans 15 amino acids. Based on clinical symptoms, serum thyroxine and TRAb, thyroid ultrasound and orbital computed tomography, diagnoses were reached. The blood sample predates any ophthalmopathy symptoms, coming from first hyperthyroidism diagnosis. The data stem from a study of T cells in Graves' hyperthyroidism and ophthalmopathy. Overall study findings and caveats: Blood also carried most thyroid clonotypes expanded above 0.001.

Regions amplified from RNA transcripts were the TCR beta CDR3 regions. First-round RT-PCR targeting the TCR CDR3 was performed with the HTBI primer set. A single record per CDR3 protein comes from TCRdb applying MiXCR to the multiplex PCR reads. The sample has 730,000 or so distinct CDR3 sequences, approximately 18% seen once. Sequenced: blood. This sequence joins TRBV20-1 and TRBJ1-4; tentative D call: TRBD1 (6 bases). The TCR was taken from a woman aged 45-65 years with Graves' hyperthyroidism that later progressed to Graves' ophthalmopathy. This chain's CDR3 is CSARPNRQKGGKLFF. The DNA of the CDR3 is TGCAGTGCTAGACCGAACAGGCAAAAAGGGGGAAAACTGTTTTTT.